This TCR beta chain was identified during a study of blood T cell repertoires in COVID-19. TCRdb's copy holds only in-frame clones and misses some; the assay was immunoSEQ multiplex PCR. The sample records almost 300,000 clones, over 85% being singletons. This clone was seen a few times. This CDR3 has 15 residues. Trimming cost V 2 bases and J 4 bases; bases outside gene matches: 4. Germline loops: CDR1 MNHNY, CDR2 SVGAGI (reference sequence). Sequenced sample: peripheral blood. The rearrangement uses TRBV6-6 and TRBJ1-5; 8 bases are a match to TRBD1. This sequence originates from a woman aged 25 to 39 with COVID-19, enrolled during active disease. CDR3 in DNA: TGTGCCAGCAGTTACAAGGGACAGGCTAATCAGCCCCAGCATTTT. It yields the protein CASSYKGQANQPQHF.